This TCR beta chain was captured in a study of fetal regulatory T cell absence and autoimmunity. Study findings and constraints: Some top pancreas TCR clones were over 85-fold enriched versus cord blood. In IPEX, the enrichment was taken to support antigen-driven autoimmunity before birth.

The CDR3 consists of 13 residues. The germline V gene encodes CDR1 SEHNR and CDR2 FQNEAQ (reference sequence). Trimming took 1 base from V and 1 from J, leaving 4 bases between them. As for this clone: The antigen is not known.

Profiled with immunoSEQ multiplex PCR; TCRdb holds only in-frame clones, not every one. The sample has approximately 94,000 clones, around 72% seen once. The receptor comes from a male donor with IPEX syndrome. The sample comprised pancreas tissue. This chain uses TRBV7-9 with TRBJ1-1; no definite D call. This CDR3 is CASSLDRNTEAFF. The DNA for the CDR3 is TGTGCCAGCAGCTTAGACCGGAACACTGAAGCTTTCTTT.